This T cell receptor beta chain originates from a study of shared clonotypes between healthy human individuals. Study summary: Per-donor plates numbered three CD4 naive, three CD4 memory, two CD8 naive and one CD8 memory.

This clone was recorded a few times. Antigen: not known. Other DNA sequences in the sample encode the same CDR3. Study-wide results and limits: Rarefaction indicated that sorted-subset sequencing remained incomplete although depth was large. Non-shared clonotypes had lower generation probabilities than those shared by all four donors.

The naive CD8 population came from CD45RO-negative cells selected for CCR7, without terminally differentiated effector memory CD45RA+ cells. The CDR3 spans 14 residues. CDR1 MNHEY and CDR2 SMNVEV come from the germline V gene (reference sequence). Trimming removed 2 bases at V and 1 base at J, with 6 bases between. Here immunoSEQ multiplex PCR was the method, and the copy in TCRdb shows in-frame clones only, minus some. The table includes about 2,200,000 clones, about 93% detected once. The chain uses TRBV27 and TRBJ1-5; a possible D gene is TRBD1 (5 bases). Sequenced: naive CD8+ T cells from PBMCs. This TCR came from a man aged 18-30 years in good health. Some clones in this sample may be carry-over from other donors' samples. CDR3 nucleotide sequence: TGTGCCAGCAGTTTAAGGGGCAGCAATCAGCCCCAGCATTTT. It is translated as CASSLRGSNQPQHF.